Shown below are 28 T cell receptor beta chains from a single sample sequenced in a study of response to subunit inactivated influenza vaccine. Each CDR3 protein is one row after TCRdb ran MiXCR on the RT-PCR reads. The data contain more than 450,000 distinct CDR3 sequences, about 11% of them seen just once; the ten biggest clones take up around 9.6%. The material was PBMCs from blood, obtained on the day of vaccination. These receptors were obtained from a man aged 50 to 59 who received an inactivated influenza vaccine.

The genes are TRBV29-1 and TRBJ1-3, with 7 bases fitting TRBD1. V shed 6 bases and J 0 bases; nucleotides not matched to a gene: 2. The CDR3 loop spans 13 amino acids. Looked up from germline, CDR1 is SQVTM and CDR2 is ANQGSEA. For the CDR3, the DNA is TGCAGCGTGGCAGGGGGCTCTGGAAACACCATATATTTT. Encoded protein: CSVAGGSGNTIYF. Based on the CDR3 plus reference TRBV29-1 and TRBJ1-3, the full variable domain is SAVISQKPSRDICQRGTSLTIQCQVDSQVTMMFWYRQQPGQSLTLIATANQGSEATYESGFVIDKFPISRPNLTFSTLTVSNMSPEDSSIYLCSVAGGSGNTIYFGEGSWLTVV.

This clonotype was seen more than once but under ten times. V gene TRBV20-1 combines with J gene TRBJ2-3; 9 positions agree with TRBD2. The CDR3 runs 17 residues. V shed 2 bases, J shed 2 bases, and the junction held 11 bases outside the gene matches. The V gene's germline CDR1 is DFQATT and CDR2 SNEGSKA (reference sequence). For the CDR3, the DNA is TGCAGTGCTAGATGGCTTCTAGCGGGGCTTACCACAGATACGCAGTATTTT. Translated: CSARWLLAGLTTDTQYF.

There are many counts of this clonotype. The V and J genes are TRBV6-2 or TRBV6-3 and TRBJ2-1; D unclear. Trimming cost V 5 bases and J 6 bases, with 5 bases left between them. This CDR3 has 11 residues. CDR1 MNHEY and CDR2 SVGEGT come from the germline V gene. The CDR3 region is CASSGFNEQFF. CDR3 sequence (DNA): TGTGCCAGCAGTGGGTTCAATGAGCAGTTCTTC.

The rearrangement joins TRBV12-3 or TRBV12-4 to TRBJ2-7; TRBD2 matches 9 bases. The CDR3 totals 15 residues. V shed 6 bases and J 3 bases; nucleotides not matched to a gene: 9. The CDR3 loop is CASREPGLAGYEQYF. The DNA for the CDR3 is TGTGCCAGCAGGGAACCGGGACTAGCAGGCTACGAGCAGTACTTC.

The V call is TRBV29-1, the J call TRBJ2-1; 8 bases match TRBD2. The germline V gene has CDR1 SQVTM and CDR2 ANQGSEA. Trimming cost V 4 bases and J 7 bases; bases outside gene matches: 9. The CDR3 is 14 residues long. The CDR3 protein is CSVAGGAAGNEQFF. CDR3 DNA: TGCAGCGTTGCCGGGGGGGCCGCTGGGAATGAGCAGTTCTTC.

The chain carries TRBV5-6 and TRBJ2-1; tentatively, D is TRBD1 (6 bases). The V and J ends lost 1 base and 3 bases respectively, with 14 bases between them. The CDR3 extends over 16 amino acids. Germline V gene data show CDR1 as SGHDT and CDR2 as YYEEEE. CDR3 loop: CASSLRSRGYYNEQFF. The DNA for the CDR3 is TGTGCCAGCAGCTTGCGTTCCAGGGGATACTACAATGAGCAGTTCTTC.

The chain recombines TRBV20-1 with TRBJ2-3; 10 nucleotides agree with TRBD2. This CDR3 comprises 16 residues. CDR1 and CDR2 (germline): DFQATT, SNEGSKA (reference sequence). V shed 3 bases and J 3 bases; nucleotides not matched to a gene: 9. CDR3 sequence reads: CSARTRTSGRTDTQYF. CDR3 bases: TGCAGTGCTAGGACCCGGACTAGCGGAAGGACAGATACGCAGTATTTT.

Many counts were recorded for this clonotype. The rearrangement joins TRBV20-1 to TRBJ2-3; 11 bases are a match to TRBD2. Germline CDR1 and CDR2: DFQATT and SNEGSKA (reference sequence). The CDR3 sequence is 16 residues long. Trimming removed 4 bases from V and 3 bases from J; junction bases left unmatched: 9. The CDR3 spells CSAKNSGRAWTDTQYF. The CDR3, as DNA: TGCAGTGCTAAAAATAGCGGGAGGGCCTGGACAGATACGCAGTATTTT.

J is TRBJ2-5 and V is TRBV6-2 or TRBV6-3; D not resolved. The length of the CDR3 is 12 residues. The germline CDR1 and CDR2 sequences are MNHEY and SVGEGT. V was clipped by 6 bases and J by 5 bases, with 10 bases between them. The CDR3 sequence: CASSKPEETQYF. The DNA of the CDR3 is TGTGCCAGCAGCAAGCCAGAGGAGACCCAGTACTTC.

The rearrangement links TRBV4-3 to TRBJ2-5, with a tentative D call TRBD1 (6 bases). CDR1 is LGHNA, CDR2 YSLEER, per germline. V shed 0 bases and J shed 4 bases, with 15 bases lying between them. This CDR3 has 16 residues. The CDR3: CASSQDRSGHGETQYF. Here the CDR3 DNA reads TGCGCCAGCAGCCAAGATCGGTCGGGACATGGAGAGACCCAGTACTTC.

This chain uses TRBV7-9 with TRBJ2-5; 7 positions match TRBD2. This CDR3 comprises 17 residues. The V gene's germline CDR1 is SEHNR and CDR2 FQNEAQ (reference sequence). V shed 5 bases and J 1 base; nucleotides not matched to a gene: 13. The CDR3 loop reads CASSLGDAGDLQETQYF. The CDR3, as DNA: TGTGCCAGCAGCCTAGGCGATGCGGGGGACCTCCAAGAGACCCAGTACTTC. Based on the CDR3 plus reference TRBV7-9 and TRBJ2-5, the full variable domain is DTGVSQNPRHKITKRGQNVTFRCDPISEHNRLYWYRQTLGQGPEFLTYFQNEAQLEKSRLLSDRFSAERPKGSFSTLEIQRTEQGDSAMYLCASSLGDAGDLQETQYFGPGTRLLVL.

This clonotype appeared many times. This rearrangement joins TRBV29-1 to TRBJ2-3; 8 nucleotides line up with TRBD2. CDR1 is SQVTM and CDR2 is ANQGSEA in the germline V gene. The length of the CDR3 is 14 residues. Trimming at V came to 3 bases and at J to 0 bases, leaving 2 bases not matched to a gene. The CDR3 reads CSVDQRESTDTQYF. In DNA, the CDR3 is TGCAGCGTTGATCAGCGGGAGAGCACAGATACGCAGTATTTT.

CDR3 protein: CARGRRSSYEQYF. In nucleotides, the CDR3 is TGTGCTCGCGGACGGCGGAGCTCCTACGAGCAGTACTTC. V and J are TRBV12-5 and TRBJ2-7; D ambiguous. V was clipped by 11 bases and J by 0 bases, with 14 bases between them. CDR1 LGHNT and CDR2 FRNRAP come from the germline V gene. The CDR3 contains 13 residues.

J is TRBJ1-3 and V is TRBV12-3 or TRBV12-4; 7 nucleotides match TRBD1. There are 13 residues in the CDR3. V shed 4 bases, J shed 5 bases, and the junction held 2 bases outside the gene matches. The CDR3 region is CASSSGQRNTIYF. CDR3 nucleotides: TGTGCCAGCAGTTCGGGACAGAGAAACACCATATATTTT.

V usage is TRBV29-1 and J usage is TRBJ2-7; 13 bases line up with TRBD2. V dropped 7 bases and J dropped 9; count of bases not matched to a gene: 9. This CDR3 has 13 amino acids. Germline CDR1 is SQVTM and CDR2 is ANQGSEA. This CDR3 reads CSGSGLAGVGQYF. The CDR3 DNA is TGCAGCGGCTCAGGACTAGCGGGAGTGGGGCAGTACTTC.

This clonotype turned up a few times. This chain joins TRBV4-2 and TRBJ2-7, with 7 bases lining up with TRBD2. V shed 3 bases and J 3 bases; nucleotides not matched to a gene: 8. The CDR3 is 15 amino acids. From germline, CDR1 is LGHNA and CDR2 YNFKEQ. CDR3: CASSHPGGSIYEQYF. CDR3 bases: TGTGCCAGCAGCCACCCAGGCGGGAGTATCTACGAGCAGTACTTC.

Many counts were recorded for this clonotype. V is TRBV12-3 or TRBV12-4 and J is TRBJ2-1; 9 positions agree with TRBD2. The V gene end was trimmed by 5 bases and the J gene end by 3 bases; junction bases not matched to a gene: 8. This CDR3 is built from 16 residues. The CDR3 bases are TGTGCCAGCAGTGCGTCAGCGGGAGGTTTCTACAATGAGCAGTTCTTC. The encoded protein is CASSASAGGFYNEQFF.

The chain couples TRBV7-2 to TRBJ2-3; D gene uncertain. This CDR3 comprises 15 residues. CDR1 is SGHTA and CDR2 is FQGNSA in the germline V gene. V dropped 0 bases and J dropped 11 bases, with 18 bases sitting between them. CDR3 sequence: CASSLAAPSVGQQYF. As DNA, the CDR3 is TGTGCCAGCAGCTTAGCAGCTCCAAGCGTAGGCCAGCAGTATTTT.

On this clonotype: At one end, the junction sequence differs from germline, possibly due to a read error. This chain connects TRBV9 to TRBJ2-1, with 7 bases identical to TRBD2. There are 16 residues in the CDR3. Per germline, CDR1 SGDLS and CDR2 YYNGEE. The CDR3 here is CASSVASPGGYSEQFF. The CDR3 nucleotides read TGTGCCAGCAGCGTAGCTTCCCCGGGAGGCTACAGTGAGCAGTTCTTC.

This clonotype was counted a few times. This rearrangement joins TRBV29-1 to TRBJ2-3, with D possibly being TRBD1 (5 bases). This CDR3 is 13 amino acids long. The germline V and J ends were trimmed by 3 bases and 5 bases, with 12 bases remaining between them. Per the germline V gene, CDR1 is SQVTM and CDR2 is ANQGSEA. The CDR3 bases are TGCAGCGTTGACCTCAGGGAAGGAGATACGCAGTATTTT. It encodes CSVDLREGDTQYF.

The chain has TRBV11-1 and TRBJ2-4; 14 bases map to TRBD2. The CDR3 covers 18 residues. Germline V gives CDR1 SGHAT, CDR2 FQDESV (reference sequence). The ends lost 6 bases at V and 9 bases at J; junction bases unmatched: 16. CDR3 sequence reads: CASSPRFGTSGRVAIQYF. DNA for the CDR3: TGTGCCAGCAGTCCCCGGTTCGGGACTAGCGGGAGAGTCGCCATTCAGTACTTC.

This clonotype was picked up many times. The CDR3 DNA is TGTGCCAGCAGCCGCTTCGGGCCAGAGGCTACGAACTATGGCTACACCTTC. Its translation is CASSRFGPEATNYGYTF. V gene TRBV6-1 combines with J gene TRBJ1-2, with D uncertain. V gave up 6 bases and J gave up 2 bases, with 22 bases separating them. The CDR3 spans 17 residues. The germline CDR1 and CDR2 sequences are MNHNS and SASEGT.

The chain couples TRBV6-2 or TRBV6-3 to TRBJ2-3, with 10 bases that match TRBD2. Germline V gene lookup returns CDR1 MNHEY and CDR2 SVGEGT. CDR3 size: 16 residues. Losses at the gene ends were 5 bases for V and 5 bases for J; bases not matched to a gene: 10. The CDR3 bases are TGTGCCAGCAGTCCGATCCTAGCGGGAGCGCTAGATACGCAGTATTTT. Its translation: CASSPILAGALDTQYF.

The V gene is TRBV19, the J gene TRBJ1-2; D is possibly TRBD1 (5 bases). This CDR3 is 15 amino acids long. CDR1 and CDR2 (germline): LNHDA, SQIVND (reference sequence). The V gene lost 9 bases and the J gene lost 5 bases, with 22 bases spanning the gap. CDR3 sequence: CASLGTGTGGYGYTF. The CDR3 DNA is TGTGCCAGCCTCGGGACCGGTACAGGAGGGTATGGCTACACCTTC.

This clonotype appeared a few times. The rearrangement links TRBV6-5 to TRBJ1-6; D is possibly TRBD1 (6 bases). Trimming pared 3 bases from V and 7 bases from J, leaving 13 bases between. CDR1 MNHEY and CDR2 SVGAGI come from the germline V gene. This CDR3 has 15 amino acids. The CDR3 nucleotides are TGTGCCAGCAGTTATACTGGGGGCTGGAATTCACCCCTCCACTTT. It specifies CASSYTGGWNSPLHF.

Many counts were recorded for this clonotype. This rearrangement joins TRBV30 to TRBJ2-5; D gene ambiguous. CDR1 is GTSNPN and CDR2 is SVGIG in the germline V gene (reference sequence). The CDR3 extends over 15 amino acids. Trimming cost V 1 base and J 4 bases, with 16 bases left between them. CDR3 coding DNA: TGTGCCTGGAGTGCCGACGTAGGTGGTGGAGAGACCCAGTACTTC. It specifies CAWSADVGGGETQYF.

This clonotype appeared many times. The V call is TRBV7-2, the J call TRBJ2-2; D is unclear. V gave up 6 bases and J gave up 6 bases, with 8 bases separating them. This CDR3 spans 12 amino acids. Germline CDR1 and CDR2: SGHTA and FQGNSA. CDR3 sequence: CASSFRAGELFF. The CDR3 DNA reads TGTGCCAGCAGTTTCCGAGCCGGGGAGCTGTTTTTT. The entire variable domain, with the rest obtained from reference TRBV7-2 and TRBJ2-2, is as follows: GAGVSQSPSNKVTEKGKDVELRCDPISGHTALYWYRQSLGQGLEFLIYFQGNSAPDKSGLPSDRFSAERTGGSVSTLTIQRTQQEDSAVYLCASSFRAGELFFGEGSRLTVL.

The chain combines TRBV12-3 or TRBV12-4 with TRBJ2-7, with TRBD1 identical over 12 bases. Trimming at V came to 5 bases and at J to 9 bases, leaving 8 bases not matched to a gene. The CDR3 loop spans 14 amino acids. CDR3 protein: CASSTGTGGWAQYF. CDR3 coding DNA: TGTGCCAGCAGTACCGGGACAGGGGGCTGGGCGCAGTACTTC.